One and the same sample provided the 19 T cell receptor beta chains below, sequenced in a study of blood T cell repertoires in COVID-19. Generated by immunoSEQ multiplex PCR, the TCRdb table keeps only in-frame clones and is missing some. The data show 350,000 to 400,000 clones, roughly 90% seen once. Sequenced input: peripheral blood. Source of these receptors: a woman aged 30 to 39 with COVID-19, enrolled during active disease.

In this sample, this clone turned up once. The rearrangement uses TRBV14 and TRBJ2-1; 11 positions match TRBD2. CDR1 and CDR2 from the germline V gene are SGHDN and FVKESK. The CDR3 spans 15 residues. With V trimmed by 1 base and J by 10 bases, 6 bases remained unmatched. The CDR3 coding sequence is TGTGCCAGCAGCCAAGTCCTAGCGGGGGGCAGGGAGCAGTTCTTC. Protein product: CASSQVLAGGREQFF.

The rearrangement joins TRBV10-1 to TRBJ1-5; 9 nucleotides match TRBD1. Germline CDR1 and CDR2: WNHNN and SYGVQD (reference sequence). V was pared by 4 bases and J by 10 bases, with 8 bases of the junction left unmatched. This CDR3 comprises 14 residues. CDR3 sequence reads: CASSAGDREGPQHF. As DNA, the CDR3 is TGCGCCAGCAGTGCCGGGGACAGGGAAGGTCCCCAGCATTTT.

The rearrangement uses TRBV5-1 and TRBJ1-1; D gene uncertain. Germline CDR1 is SGHRS and CDR2 is YFSETQ. This CDR3 has 15 residues. Trimming took off 0 bases at V and 4 bases at J, with 13 bases between the two ends. CDR3 region: CASSLGVGGGTEAFF. The CDR3 DNA follows: TGCGCCAGCAGCTTGGGAGTTGGTGGAGGCACTGAAGCTTTCTTT.

The V and J genes are TRBV6-5 and TRBJ2-3, with 8 bases that match TRBD1. The CDR3 has 13 amino acids. Germline V gene data show CDR1 as MNHEY and CDR2 as SVGAGI. Trimming removed 3 bases from V and 7 bases from J; junction bases left unmatched: 3. CDR3 sequence reads: CASSYGDRNTQYF. The CDR3 DNA is TGTGCCAGCAGTTATGGGGACAGGAATACGCAGTATTTT.

The chain is built from TRBV4-3 and TRBJ2-1; D perhaps matches TRBD2 (6 bases). Germline V gene data show CDR1 as LGHNA and CDR2 as YSLEER. V gave up 0 bases and J gave up 4 bases, with 16 bases separating them. This CDR3 has 17 residues. The CDR3 DNA reads TGCGCCAGCAGCCAAGAAGTACCAGGGACTCTTTACAATGAGCAGTTCTTC. This encodes CASSQEVPGTLYNEQFF.

V is TRBV5-6 and J is TRBJ2-5; TRBD2 matches at 14 bases. The CDR3 length is 17 residues. The V gene's germline CDR1 is SGHDT and CDR2 YYEEEE. Losses at the gene ends were 3 bases for V and 5 bases for J; bases not matched to a gene: 9. The DNA of the CDR3 is TGTGCCAGCAGCTCCTGGACTAGCGGGGGGCCGGGGGAGACCCAGTACTTC. Translation: CASSSWTSGGPGETQYF.

The V gene is TRBV5-1, the J gene TRBJ1-3; D might be TRBD1 (5 bases). CDR1 and CDR2 from the germline V gene are SGHRS and YFSETQ. V lost 0 bases and J lost 4, with 8 bases in between. This CDR3 is built from 14 residues. This CDR3 reads CASSLEGQGNTIYF. CDR3 nucleotides: TGCGCCAGCAGCTTGGAAGGACAAGGAAACACCATATATTTT.

The chain is built from TRBV10-3 and TRBJ2-5, with 7 bases identical to TRBD1. J lost 5 bases, V lost 1 base, and 1 base had no gene match. Germline V gives CDR1 ENHRY, CDR2 SYGVKD. CDR3 length equals 13 residues. In nucleotides, the CDR3 is TGTGCCATCAGTGAGTTGACAGGGGAGACCCAGTACTTC. This sequence encodes CAISELTGETQYF.

The chain has TRBV19 and TRBJ1-5; D gene ambiguous. This CDR3 spans 12 amino acids. Per the germline V gene, CDR1 is LNHDA and CDR2 is SQIVND (reference sequence). Trimming cost V 1 base and J 12 bases, with 10 bases left between them. The CDR3 sequence is CASSIGERFQHF. DNA of the CDR3: TGTGCCAGTAGTATAGGAGAGAGGTTCCAGCATTTT.

The V call is TRBV10-3, the J call TRBJ1-6; 8 nucleotides align to TRBD1. This CDR3 contains 14 residues. Looked up from germline, CDR1 is ENHRY and CDR2 is SYGVKD. V lost 7 bases to trimming and J lost 7 bases; unmatched junction nucleotides: 6. The CDR3 sequence: CAITWDRQNSPLHF. The CDR3 nucleotides read TGTGCCATCACCTGGGACAGGCAGAATTCACCCCTCCACTTT.

The CDR3 protein is CASSPNLRGAGDGYTF. The CDR3 bases are TGTGCCAGCAGCCCCAACCTAAGGGGGGCGGGGGATGGCTACACCTTC. This chain connects TRBV7-2 to TRBJ1-2; D might be TRBD1 (6 bases). Germline loops: CDR1 SGHTA, CDR2 FQGNSA. Trimming cost V 5 bases and J 6 bases, with 22 bases left between them. The CDR3 totals 16 residues.

The chain has TRBV7-2 and TRBJ2-5, with 8 bases that match TRBD1. The CDR3 consists of 15 residues. CDR1 and CDR2 (germline): SGHTA, FQGNSA. V dropped 3 bases and J dropped 4; count of bases not matched to a gene: 7. This CDR3 reads CASSFDPRGRETQYF. CDR3 in DNA: TGTGCCAGCAGCTTTGACCCCAGGGGGCGAGAGACCCAGTACTTC. Filled out from reference TRBV7-2 and TRBJ2-5, the complete variable domain reads GAGVSQSPSNKVTEKGKDVELRCDPISGHTALYWYRQSLGQGLEFLIYFQGNSAPDKSGLPSDRFSAERTGGSVSTLTIQRTQQEDSAVYLCASSFDPRGRETQYFGPGTRLLVL.

The chain combines TRBV7-2 with TRBJ2-3; 12 positions match TRBD1. The germline gives CDR1 SGHTA, CDR2 FQGNSA. The CDR3 has 18 amino acids. J lost 4 bases, V lost 1 base, and 9 bases had no gene match. The CDR3 reads CASSLDGPGQGASDTQYF. The CDR3 nucleotides read TGTGCCAGCAGCTTAGACGGACCGGGACAGGGGGCTTCAGATACGCAGTATTTT.

V is TRBV6-5 and J is TRBJ1-2; D not resolved. Germline CDR1 is MNHEY and CDR2 is SVGAGI. The CDR3 runs to 13 residues. V lost 2 bases to trimming and J lost 3 bases, with 7 bases between them. CDR3 nucleotide sequence: TGTGCCAGCAGTTACGACGCGGACTATGGCTACACCTTC. Translated: CASSYDADYGYTF.

V is TRBV5-8 and J is TRBJ2-7, with TRBD1 matching over 10 bases. J was trimmed by 5 bases and V by 4 bases; bases with no gene match: 9. The length of the CDR3 is 15 residues. In germline, CDR1 is SGHTS, CDR2 YDEGEE. In DNA, the CDR3 is TGTGCCAGCAGCCAAGGGACAGGGGCGCACGACGAGCAGTACGTC. This encodes CASSQGTGAHDEQYV.

V and J are TRBV6-5 and TRBJ2-2; TRBD2 aligns across 9 bases. The CDR3 has 14 residues. The germline V gene encodes CDR1 MNHEY and CDR2 SVGAGI. The V segment lost 8 bases and the J segment 1 base; nucleotides outside the gene matches: 2. The CDR3 region has the DNA TGTGCCAGCGGCGGGAGGGAGAACACCGGGGAGCTGTTTTTT. It yields the protein CASGGRENTGELFF.

This clone was recorded only once. The chain employs TRBV5-1 and TRBJ2-1; maybe TRBD1 (5 bases). The germline V gene encodes CDR1 SGHRS and CDR2 YFSETQ. V shed 4 bases and J shed 6 bases, with 5 bases lying between them. CDR3 size: 11 residues. The CDR3 DNA sequence: TGCGCCAGCAGCGGGGCCAATGAGCAGTTCTTC. The encoded protein is CASSGANEQFF.

This chain uses TRBV5-8 with TRBJ1-2; TRBD1 matches at 7 bases. This CDR3 comprises 12 residues. CDR1 SGHTS and CDR2 YDEGEE come from the germline V gene. Germline trimming cut 3 bases from V and 8 bases from J; bases unmatched to any gene: 4. Here the CDR3 reads CASSSWTGGYTF. The CDR3 DNA follows: TGTGCCAGCAGCTCCTGGACAGGCGGCTACACCTTC.

This rearrangement joins TRBV11-2 to TRBJ1-1, with D possibly TRBD1 on 5 matching bases. V shed 5 bases and J shed 10 bases, with 17 bases lying between them. The germline gives CDR1 SGHAT, CDR2 FQNNGV. The CDR3 spans 13 residues. The CDR3 region has the DNA TGTGCCAGCAGCCCCGATCCGGACAAACGAGCTTTCTTT. Translated: CASSPDPDKRAFF.